The 31 T cell receptor beta chains below were found in one sample sequenced in a study of T-cell reconstitution after alpha-beta-depleted transplantation in children. The TCRbeta library was prepared with unique molecular identifiers. MiXCR was run by TCRdb on the PCR reads, yielding one entry per CDR3 protein. The data hold some 500,000 distinct CDR3 sequences, with approximately 16% observed a single time. Sample: PBMCs from the stem cell graft donor, taken from the stem cell graft. The receptors stem from a human donor who donated a stem cell graft to a child with acute lymphoblastic leukemia.

The CDR3 is CASSQAPLLGDTEAFF. The CDR3 nucleotides are TGCGCCAGCAGCCAAGCCCCCCTGCTGGGAGACACTGAAGCTTTCTTT. The chain links TRBV4-1 to TRBJ1-1; D not certain. Trimming pared 1 base from V and 3 bases from J, leaving 15 bases between. The V gene's germline CDR1 is MGHRA and CDR2 YSYEKL. The CDR3 is made up of 16 amino acids.

This clonotype was counted between two and nine times. V is TRBV12-3 or TRBV12-4 and J is TRBJ2-2, with unresolved D. The V end was cut by 7 bases, the J end by 1 base, with 4 bases between. This CDR3 is built from 12 residues. CDR3 nucleotides: TGTGCCAGCATTCTGAACACCGGGGAGCTGTTTTTT. The encoded protein is CASILNTGELFF.

V and J are TRBV15 and TRBJ1-3, with D uncertain. Germline values: CDR1 LNHNV, CDR2 YYDKDF (reference sequence). The V end lost 6 bases, the J end lost 5 bases, and 11 bases lay between the germline ends. The CDR3 is made up of 13 amino acids. The CDR3 protein is CATSGRARNTIYF. The CDR3 coding sequence is TGTGCCACCAGTGGTAGGGCTCGAAACACCATATATTTT.

Only a few counts were recorded for this clonotype. The J gene is TRBJ2-7, the V gene TRBV11-3; possibly TRBD1 for D (5 bases). This CDR3 is built from 13 residues. Trimming pared 5 bases from V and 3 bases from J, leaving 11 bases between. Per germline, CDR1 SGHNT and CDR2 YENEEA. The CDR3 spells CASSPGKSYEQYF. The DNA of the CDR3 is TGTGCCAGCAGCCCAGGGAAGAGCTACGAGCAGTACTTC.

The V gene is TRBV9, the J gene TRBJ1-5; a possible D gene is TRBD1 (5 bases). Per the germline V gene, CDR1 is SGDLS and CDR2 is YYNGEE. The CDR3 sequence is 15 residues long. V dropped 3 bases and J dropped 7 bases, with 17 bases sitting between them. CDR3 residues: CASSEGLRAGQPQHF. The CDR3 DNA reads as TGTGCCAGCAGCGAGGGCTTACGAGCAGGGCAGCCCCAGCATTTT.

The rearrangement links TRBV3-1 to TRBJ2-7; TRBD1 agrees at 7 bases. The CDR3 has 18 amino acids. V was clipped by 10 bases and J by 3 bases; unmatched bases: 24. Germline V gives CDR1 LGHDT, CDR2 YNNKEL (reference sequence). Written as DNA, the CDR3 is TGTGCCACCTCCCAAGGCCGGGACAGAAGTTCTAGGTACTACGAGCAGTACTTC. Translating gives CATSQGRDRSSRYYEQYF.

This chain uses TRBV5-1 with TRBJ2-7; the D is unclear. V lost 1 base and J lost 0, with 8 bases in between. CDR3 size: 14 residues. Per the germline V gene, CDR1 is SGHRS and CDR2 is YFSETQ. The CDR3 loop reads CASSLKSSSYEQYF. The DNA for the CDR3 is TGCGCCAGCAGCTTGAAAAGTTCCTCCTACGAGCAGTACTTC.

The chain carries TRBV20-1 and TRBJ1-4, with no clear D. This CDR3 is built from 14 residues. Germline V gene data show CDR1 as DFQATT and CDR2 as SNEGSKA (reference sequence). V lost 3 bases, J lost 3 bases, and 11 bases lay in between. CDR3 sequence: CSARWPYSNEKLFF. CDR3 DNA sequence: TGCAGTGCTAGGTGGCCGTACTCTAATGAAAAACTGTTTTTT.

Only a few counts were recorded for this clonotype. The chain uses TRBV29-1 and TRBJ1-1; TRBD1 aligns across 9 bases. Germline V lookup: CDR1 SQVTM, CDR2 ANQGSEA. Unmatched junction bases numbered 3, after V lost 3 bases and J lost 1 base. This CDR3 has 14 residues. The DNA of the CDR3 is TGCAGCGTTGATGGGACAGGGCGGAACACTGAAGCTTTCTTT. Protein product: CSVDGTGRNTEAFF. Using reference TRBV29-1 and TRBJ1-1 for the parts outside the CDR3, the full variable domain is SAVISQKPSRDICQRGTSLTIQCQVDSQVTMMFWYRQQPGQSLTLIATANQGSEATYESGFVIDKFPISRPNLTFSTLTVSNMSPEDSSIYLCSVDGTGRNTEAFFGQGTRLTVV.

V is TRBV12-3 or TRBV12-4 and J is TRBJ2-2, with a possible D match to TRBD2 (5 bases). V shed 3 bases and J shed 4 bases, with 21 bases lying between them. The CDR3 runs 18 residues. CDR3 sequence: CASSFSAYSGTTTGELFF. The DNA for the CDR3 is TGTGCCAGCAGTTTTTCAGCATACAGCGGCACAACCACCGGGGAGCTGTTTTTT.

This clonotype has more than one count but fewer than ten. The CDR3 DNA sequence: TGTGCCAGCCCCAGAGGGACAGGGGGTTACAATGAGCAGTTCTTC. Its protein product is CASPRGTGGYNEQFF. The chain links TRBV5-8 to TRBJ2-1; 11 bases align to TRBD1. CDR1 is SGHTS, CDR2 YDEGEE, per germline. The V gene end was trimmed by 7 bases and the J gene end by 4 bases; junction bases not matched to a gene: 7. The CDR3 totals 15 residues.

The chain is built from TRBV3-1 and TRBJ2-3; TRBD1 agrees at 10 bases. The germline CDR1 and CDR2 sequences are LGHDT and YNNKEL (reference sequence). The CDR3 contains 15 residues. Unmatched junction bases numbered 6, after V lost 7 bases and J lost 2 bases. CDR3: CASTPGTGDTDTQYF. The CDR3 nucleotides read TGTGCCAGCACCCCGGGGACAGGGGACACAGATACGCAGTATTTT.

This clonotype was found a few times. V gene TRBV14 combines with J gene TRBJ2-1; D is uncertain. Trimming left V 5 bases short and J 7 bases short, with 15 bases between. This CDR3 region has 14 residues. Germline V gene sequence: CDR1 SGHDN, CDR2 FVKESK. In DNA, the CDR3 is TGTGCCAGCAGCTACCCCGACCTGGGAAATGAGCAGTTCTTC. This codes for CASSYPDLGNEQFF.

This chain joins TRBV7-9 and TRBJ1-1; possibly TRBD1 for D (5 bases). CDR1 and CDR2 from the germline V gene are SEHNR and FQNEAQ (reference sequence). With 5 bases removed from V and 1 base from J, the gap between germline ends came to 14 bases. The CDR3 has 15 residues. CDR3 sequence: CASSVARGPNTEAFF. As DNA, the CDR3 is TGTGCCAGCAGCGTTGCCCGGGGCCCGAACACTGAAGCTTTCTTT.

This clonotype was seen a handful of times. V usage is TRBV11-2 and J usage is TRBJ2-2, with 7 bases that match TRBD2. The CDR3 sequence is 18 residues long. Trimming at V came to 5 bases and at J to 0 bases, leaving 12 bases not matched to a gene. Germline CDR1 and CDR2: SGHAT and FQNNGV. DNA of the CDR3: TGTGCCAGCAGCAATTACAGACCGGGACTATCGAACACCGGGGAGCTGTTTTTT. This sequence encodes CASSNYRPGLSNTGELFF.

This clonotype was counted a few times. A junction end diverges from the germline sequence, so it may reflect a read error. The rearrangement joins TRBV9 to TRBJ1-1; D is ambiguous. CDR1 and CDR2 (germline): SGDLS, YYNGEE. CDR3 length: 9 amino acids. For the CDR3, the DNA is TGTGCCAGCAGCGTAGAGGGTCCATTT. Its protein product is CASSVEGPF.

This clonotype was recorded a few times. The chain links TRBV3-1 to TRBJ1-1, with D possibly TRBD1 on 5 matching bases. V lost 6 bases and J 1 base, leaving 12 bases between the germline ends. The CDR3 sequence is 14 residues long. Germline assignment: CDR1 LGHDT and CDR2 YNNKEL (reference sequence). The CDR3 DNA follows: TGTGCCAGCAGAGGGATGGGGCGGAACACTGAAGCTTTCTTT. This translates into CASRGMGRNTEAFF.

This clonotype appeared a few times. J is TRBJ1-5 and V is TRBV5-1; TRBD1 matches 8 bases. This CDR3 region has 16 residues. J was trimmed by 1 base and V by 4 bases; bases with no gene match: 7. The germline V gene encodes CDR1 SGHRS and CDR2 YFSETQ. The CDR3 is CASSAGGIGSNQPQHF. Here the CDR3 DNA reads TGCGCCAGCAGCGCAGGGGGCATAGGAAGCAATCAGCCCCAGCATTTT.

V gene TRBV9 combines with J gene TRBJ1-5; 7 bases map to TRBD1. Germline trimming cut 0 bases from V and 6 bases from J; bases unmatched to any gene: 6. There are 15 residues in the CDR3. The germline gives CDR1 SGDLS, CDR2 YYNGEE. The CDR3 sequence: CASSVGGGMGQPQHF. The CDR3 DNA reads TGTGCCAGCAGCGTAGGAGGGGGCATGGGTCAGCCCCAGCATTTT. Complete variable domain (other parts from reference TRBV9 and TRBJ1-5): DSGVTQTPKHLITATGQRVTLRCSPRSGDLSVYWYQQSLDQGLQFLIQYYNGEERAKGNILERFSAQQFPDLHSELNLSSLELGDSALYFCASSVGGGMGQPQHFGDGTRLSIL.

This clonotype was counted only a few times. V and J are TRBV7-6 and TRBJ2-3; unclear D gene. Germline-derived CDR1 and CDR2 are SGHVS and FNYEAQ. The CDR3 has 14 residues. Trimming stripped 5 bases from V and 4 bases from J, with 13 bases between. The CDR3 region is CASSVTSLADTQYF. CDR3 sequence (DNA): TGTGCCAGCAGCGTTACTTCGTTGGCAGATACGCAGTATTTT.

This clonotype has a count of ten or more. V gene TRBV12-3 or TRBV12-4 combines with J gene TRBJ2-1; 8 bases are a match to TRBD1. This CDR3 comprises 14 residues. After removal of 5 bases from V and 0 bases from J, the junction contained 0 bases not matched to a gene. The CDR3 spells CASSTGGSYNEQFF. The DNA for the CDR3 is TGTGCCAGCAGTACAGGGGGCTCCTACAATGAGCAGTTCTTC.

CDR3 coding DNA: TGCGCCAGCAGCCAAGAAAACCCACTTGGGGCCAACGTCCTGACTTTC. As protein: CASSQENPLGANVLTF. The J gene is TRBJ2-6, the V gene TRBV4-1, with D uncertain. V lost 0 bases to trimming and J lost 3 bases, with 9 bases between them. CDR1 MGHRA and CDR2 YSYEKL come from the germline V gene. The CDR3 is made up of 16 amino acids.

V gene TRBV5-6 combines with J gene TRBJ2-3; D possibly corresponds to TRBD2 (6 bases). The CDR3 covers 15 residues. CDR1 is SGHDT and CDR2 is YYEEEE in the germline V gene. Trimming removed 0 bases at V and 8 bases at J, with 16 bases between. The CDR3 is CASSLAGGKESTQYF. CDR3 coding DNA: TGTGCCAGCAGCTTGGCCGGCGGGAAGGAATCTACGCAGTATTTT.

This clonotype has just a few counts. The V gene is TRBV21-1, the J gene TRBJ2-7; the D segment call TRBD2 is taken from the table without a DNA check. TRBV21-1 is shown as a pseudogene. The CDR3 loop spans 16 amino acids. CDR3 DNA: TGTGCCAGCAGCAAAAGTCTTAGCGGGCCTTCCTACGAGCAGTACTTC. Amino acid sequence: CASSKSLSGPSYEQYF.

The gene calls are TRBV20-1 and TRBJ2-7, with TRBD2 as a possible D gene (6 bases). This CDR3 comprises 13 residues. The V gene's germline CDR1 is DFQATT and CDR2 SNEGSKA (reference sequence). V was cut by 3 bases and J by 6 bases, with 15 bases left in between. CDR3 coding DNA: TGCAGTGCTAGGTCGGGACTCTCCGGCGAGCAGTACTTC. This encodes CSARSGLSGEQYF.

This clonotype was observed a handful of times. The V call is TRBV5-1, the J call TRBJ2-1, with TRBD2 as a possible D gene (6 bases). In germline, CDR1 is SGHRS, CDR2 YFSETQ. V gave up 0 bases and J gave up 9 bases, with 10 bases separating them. The CDR3 sequence is 13 residues long. CDR3: CASSLGGTGEQFF. The CDR3 DNA reads as TGCGCCAGCAGCTTGGGCGGGACGGGTGAGCAGTTCTTC.

V gene TRBV29-1 combines with J gene TRBJ2-7; TRBD1 matches 8 bases. Germline loops: CDR1 SQVTM, CDR2 ANQGSEA. This CDR3 region has 14 residues. Losses at the gene ends were 4 bases for V and 1 base for J; bases not matched to a gene: 6. In nucleotides, the CDR3 is TGCAGCGTTGGGCCCCAGGGGGCTTCCTACGAGCAGTACTTC. Translated: CSVGPQGASYEQYF.

The chain carries TRBV9 and TRBJ2-3; D gene uncertain. The CDR3 spans 14 residues. V dropped 0 bases and J dropped 0 bases, with 5 bases sitting between them. CDR1 is SGDLS, CDR2 YYNGEE, per germline. This CDR3 reads CASSVVTSTDTQYF. The CDR3 DNA reads as TGTGCCAGCAGCGTAGTAACTAGCACAGATACGCAGTATTTT.

This chain joins TRBV12-3 or TRBV12-4 and TRBJ2-6; D is unresolved. V was clipped by 6 bases and J by 1 base, with 4 bases between them. The CDR3 covers 13 residues. CDR3 sequence (DNA): TGTGCCAGCAGGGAGTCTGGGGCCAACGTCCTGACTTTC. This sequence encodes CASRESGANVLTF.

The CDR3 coding sequence is TGTGCCAGCAGTTTCTTAGGGGGGAGAGAGACCCAGTACTTC. Encoded protein: CASSFLGGRETQYF. This chain links TRBV27 with TRBJ2-5; D may match TRBD1 or TRBD2 (6 bases each). The CDR3 is 14 amino acids. V was shortened by 3 bases and J by 4 bases, with 12 bases between the two germline ends. Germline V gene lookup returns CDR1 MNHEY and CDR2 SMNVEV (reference sequence).

V usage is TRBV12-3 or TRBV12-4 and J usage is TRBJ1-3; 7 positions agree with TRBD1. The junction had 6 bases not matched to a gene; V was cut back by 5 bases and J by 8 bases. The CDR3 consists of 13 residues. Written as DNA, the CDR3 is TGTGCCAGCAGTACCGGGACAGTAGACACCATATATTTT. Its translation: CASSTGTVDTIYF.